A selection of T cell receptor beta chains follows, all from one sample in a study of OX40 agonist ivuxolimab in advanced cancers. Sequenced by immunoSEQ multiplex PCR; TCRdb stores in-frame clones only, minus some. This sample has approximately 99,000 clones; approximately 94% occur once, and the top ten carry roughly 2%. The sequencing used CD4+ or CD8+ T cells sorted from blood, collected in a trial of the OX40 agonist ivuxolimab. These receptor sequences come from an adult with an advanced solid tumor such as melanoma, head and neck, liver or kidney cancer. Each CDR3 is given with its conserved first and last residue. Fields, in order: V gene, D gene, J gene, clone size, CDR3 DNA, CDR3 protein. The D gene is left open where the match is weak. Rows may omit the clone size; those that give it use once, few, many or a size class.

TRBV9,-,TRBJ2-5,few,TGTGCCAGCAGCAACCAGGGGAACCCCCAGGAGACCCAGTACTTC,CASSNQGNPQETQYF
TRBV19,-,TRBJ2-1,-,TGTGCCAGTGCTTTTGGTGGTGAGCAGTTCTTC,CASAFGGEQFF
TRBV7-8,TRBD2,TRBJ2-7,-,TGTGCCAGCAGCCCCGAACTAGCGGGGGCCTCAACCGTCTCCTACGAGCAGTACTTC,CASSPELAGASTVSYEQYF
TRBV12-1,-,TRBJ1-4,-,TGTGCCAGCAGGATTGAAAAACTGTTTTTT,CASRIEKLFF
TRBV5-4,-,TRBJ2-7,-,TGTGCCAGCAGCTTCGGTCCCTACGAGCAGTACTTC,CASSFGPYEQYF
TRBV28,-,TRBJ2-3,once,TGTGCCACCCAACGGGGTTTGAGCACAGATACGCAGTATTTT,CATQRGLSTDTQYF
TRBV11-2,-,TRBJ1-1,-,TGTGCCAGCAGGGTCATGAACACTGAAGCTTTCTTT,CASRVMNTEAFF
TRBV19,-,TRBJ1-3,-,TGTGCCAGTAGTATCCCTCTGGTTCGCTCTGGAAACACCATATATTTT,CASSIPLVRSGNTIYF
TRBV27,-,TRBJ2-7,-,TGTGCCAGCAGACGCATCGGGGGAGCCGACGAGCAGTACTTC,CASRRIGGADEQYF
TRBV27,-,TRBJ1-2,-,TGTGCCAGCAGCCCCGTGGCCCCCTCCTATGGCTACACCTTC,CASSPVAPSYGYTF
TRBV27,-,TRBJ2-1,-,TGTGCCAGCAGTTTACGGTACAACAATGAGCAGTTCTTC,CASSLRYNNEQFF
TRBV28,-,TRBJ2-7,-,TGTGCCAGCAGCGGGGGGGACAGCCAAGTCCTTTTTTACGAGCAGTACTTC,CASSGGDSQVLFYEQYF
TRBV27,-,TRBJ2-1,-,TGTGCCAGCAGTTTAACCTCCGGGGGTTATGAGCAGTTCTTC,CASSLTSGGYEQFF
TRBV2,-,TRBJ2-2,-,TGTGCCAGCAAATTCCCCGTCGGGGGAACGGGCACCGGGGAGCTGTTTTTT,CASKFPVGGTGTGELFF
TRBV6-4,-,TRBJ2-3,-,TGTGCCAGCAGTCCCGATGGGAGCACAGATACGCAGTATTTT,CASSPDGSTDTQYF
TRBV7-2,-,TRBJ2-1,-,TGTGCCAGCATCCTTAATAGGGAATACAATGAGCAGTTCTTC,CASILNREYNEQFF
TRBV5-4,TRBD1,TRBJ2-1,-,TGTGCCAGCAGCTTGGGGGCAGGGGGCAATGAGCAGTTCTTC,CASSLGAGGNEQFF
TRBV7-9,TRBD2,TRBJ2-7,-,TGTGCCAGCAGCTTAGGAGCGGGCGGGAGAAATTCCTACGAGCAGTACTTC,CASSLGAGGRNSYEQYF
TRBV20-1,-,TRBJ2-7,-,TGCAGTGCTCCATTAATTTACGAGCAGTACTTC,CSAPLIYEQYF
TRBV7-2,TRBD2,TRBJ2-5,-,TGTGCCAGCAGCCCCGGACTAGCGGCAGAGACCCAGTACTTC,CASSPGLAAETQYF
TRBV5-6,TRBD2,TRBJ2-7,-,TGTGCCAGCAGCTGGACTAGCGGGAAGGTGCAGTACTTC,CASSWTSGKVQYF
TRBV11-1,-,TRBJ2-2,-,TGTGCCAGCAGCCACAGGGAGGCGAACACCGGGGAGCTGTTTTTT,CASSHREANTGELFF
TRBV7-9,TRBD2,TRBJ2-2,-,TGTGCCAGCAGCCTGGGACTAGCGAACACCGGGGAGCTGTTTTTT,CASSLGLANTGELFF
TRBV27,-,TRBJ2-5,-,TGTGCCAGCAGTTTATCCCCCAGTGGGGGGGAGACCCAGTACTTC,CASSLSPSGGETQYF
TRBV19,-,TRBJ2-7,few,TGTGCCAGTAGTATAGGAGGGATATCCTACGAGCAGTACTTC,CASSIGGISYEQYF
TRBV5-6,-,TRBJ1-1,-,TGTGCCAGCAGCGCCGGGTGGACTGAAGCTTTCTTT,CASSAGWTEAFF
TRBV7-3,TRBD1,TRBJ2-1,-,TGTGCCAGCAGCTTAACGTGGACAGGGGTATGGAATGAGCAGTTCTTC,CASSLTWTGVWNEQFF
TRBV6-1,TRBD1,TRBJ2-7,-,TGTGCCAGCAGGGGGACAGGGAGCTACGAGCAGTACTTC,CASRGTGSYEQYF
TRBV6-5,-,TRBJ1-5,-,TGTGCCAGCAGTACAGGGCTCTCCCAGCCCCAGCATTTT,CASSTGLSQPQHF
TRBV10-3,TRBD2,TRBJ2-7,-,TGTGCCACCTCTAGCGGGAGTTACGAGCAGTACTTC,CATSSGSYEQYF
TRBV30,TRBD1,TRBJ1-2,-,TGTGCCTGGAGTTCCAGGACAGGGGACTATGGCTACACCTTC,CAWSSRTGDYGYTF
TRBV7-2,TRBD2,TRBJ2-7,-,TGTGCCAGCAGCAGGCCCAATACTAGCGCTACCTACGAGCAGTACTTC,CASSRPNTSATYEQYF
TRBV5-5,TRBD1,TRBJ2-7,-,TGTGCCAGCAGCGCCGGACAGGGCTACGAGCAGTACTTC,CASSAGQGYEQYF
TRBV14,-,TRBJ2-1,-,TGTGCCAGCAGCCTCTACAATGAGCAGTTCTTC,CASSLYNEQFF
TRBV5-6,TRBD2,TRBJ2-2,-,TGTGCCAGCAGCGGAAGCGGGAGGAACACCGGGGAGCTGTTTTTT,CASSGSGRNTGELFF
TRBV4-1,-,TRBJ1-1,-,TGCGCCAGCAGCCAAGATCCCGGTTGGACCACAGGAGACAACACTGAAGCTTTCTTT,CASSQDPGWTTGDNTEAFF
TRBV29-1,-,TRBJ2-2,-,TGCAGCGTTCACAGGGCCGGGGAGCTGTTTTTT,CSVHRAGELFF
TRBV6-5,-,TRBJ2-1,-,TGTGCCAGCAGTTATGGTGGCGGGACAGCCTACAATGAGCAGTTCTTC,CASSYGGGTAYNEQFF
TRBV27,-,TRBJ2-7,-,TGTGCCAGCAGGGCAGTAACCTCCTACGAGCAGTACTTC,CASRAVTSYEQYF
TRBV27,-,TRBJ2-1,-,TGTGCCAGCAGTTTAGCACAGGGCAGTGAGCAGTTCTTC,CASSLAQGSEQFF
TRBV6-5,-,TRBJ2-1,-,TGTGCCAGCAGTTACACCGGGCTAGGGCGGAATGAGCAGTTCTTC,CASSYTGLGRNEQFF
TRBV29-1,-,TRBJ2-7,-,TGCAGCGTTGAACACGGTGGGCCGACTAGAGAGCAGTACTTC,CSVEHGGPTREQYF
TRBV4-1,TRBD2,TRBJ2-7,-,TGCGCCAGCAGCCAAACCGGGGGGGCCTACGAGCAGTACTTC,CASSQTGGAYEQYF